Only one count was recorded for the clone carrying this T cell receptor (beta chain). The CDR3 consists of 15 residues. The V gene's germline CDR1 is SGHRS and CDR2 YFSETQ. V lost 3 bases to trimming and J lost 4 bases; unmatched junction nucleotides: 9. The data are from a study of blood T cell repertoires in COVID-19. Overall study context: Samples of COVID-19 (acute and convalescent) were obtained from the United States, Italy and Spain. Nucleic acid was either cDNA or gDNA, and it came from T cells, B-cell-depleted T cells, or PBMCs.

Seattle patients were enrolled while actively infected and followed longitudinally. Study processing details: Counts of nucleated cells, estimated from reference gene primer amplification, were obtained. Some clones are missing from TCRdb's copy, which holds only in-frame ones; the method was immunoSEQ multiplex PCR. V and J calls and clone size follow that table, whereas D and trimming were derived from the DNA. The repertoire holds 70,000 to 95,000 clones, with around 90% as singletons. The origin of this receptor is a man aged 45 to 65 with COVID-19, enrolled during active disease. Material: peripheral blood. V is TRBV5-1 and J is TRBJ2-5, with 7 bases fitting TRBD2. CDR3 loop: CASSSRQRGGETQYF. Here the CDR3 DNA reads TGCGCCAGCAGCTCCCGCCAGCGGGGAGGAGAGACCCAGTACTTC. Full variable domain (remainder filled in from reference TRBV5-1 and TRBJ2-5): KAGVTQTPRYLIKTRGQQVTLSCSPISGHRSVSWYQQTPGQGLQFLFEYFSETQRNKGNFPGRFSGRQFSNSRSEMNVSTLELGDSALYLCASSSRQRGGETQYFGPGTRLLVL.